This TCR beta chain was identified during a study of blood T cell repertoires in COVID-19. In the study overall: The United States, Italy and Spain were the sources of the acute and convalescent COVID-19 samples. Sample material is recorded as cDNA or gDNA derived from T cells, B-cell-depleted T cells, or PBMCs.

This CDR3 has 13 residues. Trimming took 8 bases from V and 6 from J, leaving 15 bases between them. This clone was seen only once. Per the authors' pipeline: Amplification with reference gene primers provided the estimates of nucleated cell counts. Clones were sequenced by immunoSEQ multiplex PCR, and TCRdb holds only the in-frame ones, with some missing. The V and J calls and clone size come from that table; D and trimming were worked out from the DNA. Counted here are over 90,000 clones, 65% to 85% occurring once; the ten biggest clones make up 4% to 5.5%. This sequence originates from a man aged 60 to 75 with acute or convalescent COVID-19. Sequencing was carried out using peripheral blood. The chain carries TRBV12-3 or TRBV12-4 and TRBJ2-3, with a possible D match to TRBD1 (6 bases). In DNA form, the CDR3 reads TGTGCCAGCCTAGAAGACAGGACGGATACGCAGTATTTT. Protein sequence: CASLEDRTDTQYF.